The source of this T cell receptor (beta chain) is a study of graft-versus-host responses after intestinal transplantation. Method: immunoSEQ multiplex PCR; TCRdb's copy keeps in-frame clones and lacks some. The table shows 70,000 to 95,000 clones, with 85% to 95% occurring only once. A note on this clone: What it binds is unknown.

The CDR3 is made up of 11 amino acids. The V and J ends lost 5 bases and 3 bases respectively, with 7 bases between them. Germline CDR1 reads DFQATT; CDR2 reads SNEGSKA (reference sequence). Study-wide findings and caveats: In recipient marrow, GvH clones were found, and some appeared first in ileum or blood.

The input for sequencing was unstimulated CD8+ T cells sorted from spleen or lymph node cells, taken before transplant. This receptor was identified in a human donor who was the organ donor for an intestinal transplant. J is TRBJ1-1 and V is TRBV20-1, with unresolved D. This CDR3 is CSAPVHTEAFF. Written as DNA, the CDR3 is TGCAGTGCTCCGGTTCACACTGAAGCTTTCTTT.